This is a list of T cell receptor beta chains from one sample in a study of T cell repertoires in cytomegalovirus infection. From the reads, TCRdb called clonotypes with MiXCR, one entry per CDR3 protein. Of roughly 250,000 distinct CDR3 sequences in the sample, 10% to 15% were seen once. Sequencing was carried out using PBMCs. These TCRs come from a human donor in good health (CMV status not recorded). Some clones in this sample may be carry-over from other donors' samples. Each CDR3 is given with its conserved first and last residue. Fields, in order: clone size, J gene, D gene, V gene, CDR3 DNA, CDR3 protein. D genes are given only for firm matches. Only some rows state a clone size, as once, few, many or a class for expanded clones.

few	TRBJ1-1	.	TRBV20-1	TGCAGTGCTAGAGGGGTAGGTGAAGCTTTCTTT	CSARGVGEAFF
.	TRBJ2-1	.	TRBV20-1	TGCAGTGCCAGTTCGGGGGGCCACAATGAGCAGTTCTTC	CSASSGGHNEQFF
many	TRBJ2-6	.	TRBV5-6	TGTGCCAGCATCCTGAGGGGACCCAGACGGCGGGACCAACTCTCTGGGGCCAACGTCCTGACTTTC	CASILRGPRRRDQLSGANVLTF
.	TRBJ2-3	.	TRBV29-1	TGCAGCGTGACGCTAGGTTCGGGTTCGTCCACAGATACGCAGTATTTT	CSVTLGSGSSTDTQYF
many	TRBJ2-1	.	TRBV19	TGTGCCAGTAGTACTTTACGAGGGGAGAAAGGAGACGAGCAGTTCTTC	CASSTLRGEKGDEQFF
.	TRBJ2-2	TRBD2	TRBV5-6	TGTGCCAGCAGCTTGCTCGGCGGGAGAGGCACCGGGGAGCTGTTTTTT	CASSLLGGRGTGELFF
many	TRBJ2-1	TRBD1	TRBV7-2	TGTGCCAGCAGCTCCGACGGACAGGCCAAGTTCTTC	CASSSDGQAKFF
many	TRBJ2-7	TRBD1	TRBV12-3/TRBV12-4	TGTGCCAGCAGTTCCGGGACAGGGTTTTACGAGCAGTACTTC	CASSSGTGFYEQYF
many	TRBJ2-5	.	TRBV7-2	TGTGCCAGCAGCTTAGCGAAGATGGTGACCCAGTACTTC	CASSLAKMVTQYF
many	TRBJ2-3	.	TRBV7-9	TGTGCCAGCGGACTCCTGGTAGGGTCAGATACGCAGTATTTT	CASGLLVGSDTQYF
many	TRBJ2-5	.	TRBV29-1	TGCAGCGTTGAAGAGGTTTCTGAGGAGACCCAGTACTTC	CSVEEVSEETQYF
.	TRBJ2-4	.	TRBV12-3/TRBV12-4	TGTGCCAGCAGTTTCAAAAACATTCAGTACTTC	CASSFKNIQYF
.	TRBJ2-4	.	TRBV6-1	TGTGCCAGCAGTGAAGGAGGGAGCGGCATTCAGTACTTC	CASSEGGSGIQYF
.	TRBJ2-7	.	TRBV5-5	TGTGCCAGCAGCTCAAGACAGGCGACCTACGAGCAGTACTTC	CASSSRQATYEQYF
many	TRBJ2-2	TRBD2	TRBV11-2	TGTGCCAGCAGCTTTGGCGGGAGGAGCACCGGGGAGCTGTTTTTT	CASSFGGRSTGELFF
many	TRBJ2-3	.	TRBV28	TGTGCCAGCAGTTTACCCGGGACGGGTAGCACAGATACGCAGTATTTT	CASSLPGTGSTDTQYF
.	TRBJ2-7	TRBD1	TRBV7-3	TGTGCCAGCAGCTTGCCGTGGGACAGAAGTCCACACGGGTACTTC	CASSLPWDRSPHGYF
many	TRBJ2-3	.	TRBV7-2	TGTGCCAGCAGCTTAGCCGGAACTATAACAGATACGCAGTATTTT	CASSLAGTITDTQYF
many	TRBJ1-5	.	TRBV4-2	TGTGCCAGCAGCCAAGATAGTAACAGGCGCAATCAGCCCCAGCATTTT	CASSQDSNRRNQPQHF
few	TRBJ2-7	.	TRBV29-1	TGCAGCGCTAGGCGGACAGTAAGCTCCTACGAGCAGTACTTC	CSARRTVSSYEQYF
many	TRBJ1-1	.	TRBV6-5	TGTGCCAGCAGTTACTCGCTAGCGAACACTGAAGCTTTCTTT	CASSYSLANTEAFF
few	TRBJ2-3	.	TRBV4-3	TGCGCCAGCAGCCAAGAGCGGAGCGACGGCACAGATACGCAGTATTTT	CASSQERSDGTDTQYF
many	TRBJ1-5	.	TRBV5-1	TGCGCCAGCAGCTTGGGCCAGGGAGACAATCAGCCCCAGCATTTT	CASSLGQGDNQPQHF
few	TRBJ2-3	TRBD2	TRBV11-2	TGTGCCAGCAGCTCTCAGGGACTAGCGGGCACAGATACGCAGTATTTT	CASSSQGLAGTDTQYF
.	TRBJ1-3	.	TRBV25-1	TGTGCCAGCAGTGATATCTACACCATATATTTT	CASSDIYTIYF
.	TRBJ2-3	TRBD2	TRBV20-1	TGCAGTGCCCCTCCCGGACTAGCGGGGGGGCGGGATACGCAGTATTTT	CSAPPGLAGGRDTQYF
many	TRBJ1-6	.	TRBV28	TGTGCCAGCAAACTCTCAGGGAATGGGAATTCACCCCTCCACTTT	CASKLSGNGNSPLHF
many	TRBJ2-7	TRBD1	TRBV28	TGTGCCAGCAGATACCCGGGACAGGGATCGTACGAGCAGTACTTC	CASRYPGQGSYEQYF
few	TRBJ2-1	TRBD2	TRBV6-2/TRBV6-3	TGTGCCAGCAGACATAGCGGGGACCTTGACAATGAGCAGTTCTTC	CASRHSGDLDNEQFF
few	TRBJ2-6	TRBD1	TRBV7-9	TGTGCCAGCAGCTCCGGGACAGGGGGCGCTTGGGCCAACGTCCTGACTTTC	CASSSGTGGAWANVLTF
many	TRBJ1-4	TRBD1	TRBV12-3/TRBV12-4	TGTGCCAGCAGCCCGAACACAGGGGGCACGGAAAAACTGTTTTTT	CASSPNTGGTEKLFF
many	TRBJ1-2	.	TRBV7-2	TGTGCCAGCAGCTTAAGACGGGTTGGCTACACCTTC	CASSLRRVGYTF
few	TRBJ1-2	TRBD1	TRBV19	TGTGCCAGTAGTATAACCAGGGGGAATGGCTACACCTTC	CASSITRGNGYTF
.	TRBJ1-3	.	TRBV29-1	TGCAGCGTTGAATTGGCCTCTGGAAACACCATATATTTT	CSVELASGNTIYF
many	TRBJ1-1	.	TRBV5-4	TGTGCCAGCAGCTTGGAGGGGGCTGAAGCTTTCTTT	CASSLEGAEAFF
many	TRBJ1-3	.	TRBV7-2	TGTGCCAGCAGCCCCCAGGCGCCTGGAAACACCATATATTTT	CASSPQAPGNTIYF
many	TRBJ2-3	TRBD2	TRBV7-2	TGTGCCAGCAGCTTAACTCCGACTGTCGGGGGGGTTCCCATAGATACGCAGTATTTT	CASSLTPTVGGVPIDTQYF
few	TRBJ2-5	TRBD1	TRBV20-1	TGCAGTGCGAGAGGACAGGGGGAGACCCAGTACTTC	CSARGQGETQYF
few	TRBJ1-5	.	TRBV20-1	TGCAGTGCTAGACTTACGCTCGGCAGCTTCAATCAGCCCCAGCATTTT	CSARLTLGSFNQPQHF
many	TRBJ2-1	.	TRBV7-2	TGTGCCAGCAGCAATGACTGGGGAGCTAGTGAGCAGTTCTTC	CASSNDWGASEQFF
many	TRBJ2-3	.	TRBV7-3	TGTGCCAGCAGCGTGGCTCGTGCAGATACGCAGTATTTT	CASSVARADTQYF
many	TRBJ2-1	.	TRBV28	TGTGCCAGCAGTACTCTGACAGGACTTATTTTTAATGAGCAGTTCTTC	CASSTLTGLIFNEQFF
.	TRBJ2-1	.	TRBV11-3	TGTGCCAGCAGCCCCAGGGGGGGGACGATGTTGGATGAGCAGTTCTTC	CASSPRGGTMLDEQFF
many	TRBJ2-1	TRBD2	TRBV7-2	TGTGCCAGCAGGAGACTAGCGGGAGACTACAATGAGCAGTTCTTC	CASRRLAGDYNEQFF
many	TRBJ2-5	TRBD1	TRBV6-1	TGTGCCAGCAGTCGGGACAGGGCCGCAGAGACCCAGTACTTC	CASSRDRAAETQYF
.	TRBJ2-7	.	TRBV6-2/TRBV6-3	TGTGCCAGCAGTTTTCCGGACGTGACCTACGAGCAGTACTTC	CASSFPDVTYEQYF
.	TRBJ2-1	TRBD1	TRBV7-9	TGTGCCAGCAGCTCCCCGGGACAGGGAGGTGAGCAGTTCTTC	CASSSPGQGGEQFF
many	TRBJ2-1	TRBD2	TRBV19	TGTGCCAGTAGTCCCGGGACTAGCGGGATCAATGAGCAGTTCTTC	CASSPGTSGINEQFF
.	TRBJ2-7	.	TRBV2	TGTGCCAGCAACATCTTCGGGAACCACGAGCAGTACTTC	CASNIFGNHEQYF
many	TRBJ2-6	.	TRBV7-7	TGTGTTCTGGGTCTCTCTGGGGCCAACGTCCTGACTTTC	CVLGLSGANVLTF
many	TRBJ1-1	.	TRBV5-1	TGCGCCAGCAGCGTTCCGGGACAGAACACTGAAGCTTTCTTT	CASSVPGQNTEAFF
many	TRBJ1-1	.	TRBV6-5	TGTGCCAGCAGTCCCAGGGCAGGAAACACTGAAGCTTTCTTT	CASSPRAGNTEAFF
many	TRBJ2-1	.	TRBV19	TGTGCCAGTAGTATAAGGCAGGGAAATGAGCAGTTCTTC	CASSIRQGNEQFF
.	TRBJ2-3	.	TRBV7-9	TGTGCCAGCAGCTTAGGGTTCACAACAGATACGCAGTATTTT	CASSLGFTTDTQYF
many	TRBJ1-1	TRBD1	TRBV12-5	TGTGCTAGTGGTTTGTCGGCAGGGGGGCACACTGAAGCTTTCTTT	CASGLSAGGHTEAFF
few	TRBJ2-7	.	TRBV19	TGTGCCAGTAGTATAGGATCCTACGAGCAGTACTTC	CASSIGSYEQYF
.	TRBJ1-6	.	TRBV28	TGTGCCAGCAGTTTAACCGGGATTGATTCACCCCTCCACTTT	CASSLTGIDSPLHF
many	TRBJ2-5	TRBD2	TRBV12-5	TGTGCTAGTGGTTCCCGCGGGGGGGGTGAGACCCAGTACTTC	CASGSRGGGETQYF
few	TRBJ1-4	.	TRBV20-1	TGCAGTGCTAGAATGGTTGCAACTAATGAAAAACTGTTTTTT	CSARMVATNEKLFF
many	TRBJ2-2	.	TRBV2	TGTGCCAGCAGGGGTACAAGTAACACCGGGGAGCTGTTTTTT	CASRGTSNTGELFF